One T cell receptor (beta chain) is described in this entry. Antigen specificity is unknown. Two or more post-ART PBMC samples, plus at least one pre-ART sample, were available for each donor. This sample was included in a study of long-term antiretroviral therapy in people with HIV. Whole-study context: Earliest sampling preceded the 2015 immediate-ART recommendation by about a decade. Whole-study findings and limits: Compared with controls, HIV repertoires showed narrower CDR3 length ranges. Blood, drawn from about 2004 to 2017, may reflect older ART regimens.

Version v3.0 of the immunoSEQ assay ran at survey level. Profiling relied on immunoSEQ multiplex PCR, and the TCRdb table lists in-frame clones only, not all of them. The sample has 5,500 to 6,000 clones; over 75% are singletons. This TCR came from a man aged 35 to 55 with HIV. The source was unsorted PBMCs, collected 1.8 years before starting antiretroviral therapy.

The CDR3 coding sequence is TGTGCCTGGACACCACCACAGGGGGATTGGGAGAATTCACCCCTCCACTTT. This codes for CAWTPPQGDWENSPLHF. The rearrangement joins TRBV30 to TRBJ1-6; TRBD1 matches 8 bases. Trimming at V came to 4 bases and at J to 7 bases, leaving 15 bases not matched to a gene. CDR1 is GTSNPN and CDR2 is SVGIG in the germline V gene (reference sequence). This CDR3 spans 17 amino acids.